These T cell receptor beta chains were read from a single sample in a study of identical twins. A single record per CDR3 protein comes from TCRdb applying MiXCR to the 5' RACE reads. The sample has 250,000 or so distinct CDR3 sequences, 6.5% to 9% seen once. The same data also went into a second study, on yellow fever vaccine responses in identical twins.

The source material was CD8+ T cells sorted from blood. The receptors originated from a woman younger than 35 in good health. Each CDR3 is given with its conserved first and last residue. The order of the fields is D gene, V gene, J gene, CDR3 protein. D genes are given only for firm matches.

TRBD1,TRBV7-9,TRBJ1-1,CASSSPSRGHTEAFF
.,TRBV27,TRBJ2-7,CASSFPGAEQYF
TRBD1,TRBV2,TRBJ1-3,CASRGQGGGNTIYF
.,TRBV5-1,TRBJ2-3,CASSLGGFTDTQYF
TRBD2,TRBV7-3,TRBJ2-3,CASSTAGDGDTQYF
.,TRBV14,TRBJ1-5,CASISGGNQPQHF
.,TRBV7-9,TRBJ1-4,CASSTLTGMREKLFF
TRBD2,TRBV20-1,TRBJ2-1,CSARLLAGVEQFF
TRBD1,TRBV4-2,TRBJ1-2,CASSQEGHPGQGWYGYTF
TRBD1,TRBV7-9,TRBJ2-7,CASSLATGIYEQYF
TRBD1,TRBV7-9,TRBJ1-4,CASSSPGTGEREKLFF
.,TRBV7-9,TRBJ2-7,CASSPPGEQYF
.,TRBV6-1,TRBJ2-2,CASSVANTGELFF
.,TRBV4-1,TRBJ2-1,CASSAREGNEQFF
TRBD1,TRBV12-3/TRBV12-4,TRBJ1-2,CASSFRSPRRQGNYGYTF
TRBD1,TRBV24-1,TRBJ2-1,CATSDLVAGTGQWYEQFF
.,TRBV5-1,TRBJ2-1,CASSLEALARNEQFF
.,TRBV3-1,TRBJ2-3,CASSPSERPITDTQYF
.,TRBV2,TRBJ1-1,CASIQTYTEAFF
.,TRBV12-3/TRBV12-4,TRBJ1-3,CASSGWRAEESGNTIYF
.,TRBV6-5,TRBJ2-5,CASSYSLPLGSQETQYF
.,TRBV14,TRBJ1-2,CASSQTGQLNYGYTF
TRBD2,TRBV5-5,TRBJ2-3,CASSLYRGGTDTQYF
.,TRBV6-5,TRBJ2-7,CSSSYGGPSYEQYF
.,TRBV28,TRBJ2-3,CASGLGGATDTQYF
.,TRBV7-9,TRBJ2-6,CASSFSLQGPIVLTF
TRBD1,TRBV12-3/TRBV12-4,TRBJ1-4,CASSLGQGAANEKLFF
TRBD2,TRBV11-2,TRBJ2-3,CASSFPRGGAGSTDTQYF
TRBD2,TRBV24-1,TRBJ2-2,CATSEYRTSANTGELFF
TRBD1,TRBV4-1,TRBJ2-7,CASSQVTGTGFYVQYF
.,TRBV7-9,TRBJ1-2,CASTPDYGYTF
TRBD2,TRBV28,TRBJ2-5,CASSLAGGLQETQYF
.,TRBV4-2,TRBJ2-5,CASSQEETQYF
.,TRBV12-3/TRBV12-4,TRBJ1-5,CASTPGDSNQPQHF
.,TRBV12-2,TRBJ1-5,CASRLAGHISYF
.,TRBV7-2,TRBJ2-5,CASALRTAQETQYF
.,TRBV5-5,TRBJ2-2,CAIRPENTGELFF
.,TRBV27,TRBJ2-1,CATQHYNEQFF
.,TRBV29-1,TRBJ2-3,CSVPGIPDTQYF
.,TRBV12-3/TRBV12-4,TRBJ2-7,CASSFSGLGYEQYF
.,TRBV19,TRBJ1-2,CASSIGTVGYTF
TRBD2,TRBV12-3/TRBV12-4,TRBJ2-1,CASSGTSESYNEQFF
TRBD1,TRBV10-2,TRBJ2-1,CASSEITGTGEFF